One and the same sample provided the 29 T cell receptor beta chains below, sequenced in a study of read filtering for tumor transcriptome and immune sequencing. This library used approximately 370 ng RNA and molecular barcoded adaptors spanning alpha/delta and beta/gamma chains. TCRdb reanalysed the reads using MiXCR and keeps one entry per CDR3 protein. The table includes some 46,000 distinct CDR3 sequences, roughly 12% detected once. Sequencing used a population of CD138-negative cells sorted from bone marrow. All receptors derive from a donor at least 40 years old with multiple myeloma.

This clonotype was counted ten times or more. The genes are TRBV6-5 and TRBJ2-7; 8 bases match TRBD2. Unmatched junction bases numbered 10, after V lost 6 bases and J lost 3 bases. Germline CDR1 reads MNHEY; CDR2 reads SVGAGI. The CDR3 contains 15 residues. This CDR3 reads CASRPDPGGGYEQYF. CDR3 DNA sequence: TGTGCCAGCAGGCCAGACCCGGGAGGGGGCTACGAGCAGTACTTC.

As for this clonotype: A far larger clone is one nucleotide away, so this likely arose from a read error. The chain has TRBV7-8 and TRBJ2-1; 14 bases line up with TRBD2. In germline, CDR1 is SGHVS, CDR2 FQNEAQ. This CDR3 spans 18 amino acids. The CDR3 loop reads CARSTGLAGDGRRNEQFF. CDR3 DNA: TGTGCCCGCAGCACGGGACTAGCGGGAGACGGTAGGCGGAATGAGCAGTTCTTC.

This clonotype was seen only a few times. With a much larger clone just one base away, this may be a read error. The V gene is TRBV20-1, the J gene TRBJ2-3; 7 bases are a match to TRBD1. The germline V gene encodes CDR1 DFQATT and CDR2 SNEGSKA (reference sequence). The CDR3 covers 13 residues. CDR3 DNA sequence: TGCGGTGCTAGAGCTCAGGGGGCAGATACGCAGTATTTT. The encoded protein is CGARAQGADTQYF.

The table lists this clonotype with many counts. The V call is TRBV4-1, the J call TRBJ2-7; D unresolved. V was shortened by 0 bases and J by 4 bases, with 10 bases between the two germline ends. The length of the CDR3 is 14 residues. Germline CDR1 reads MGHRA; CDR2 reads YSYEKL. The CDR3: CASSQDVQRYEQYF. In nucleotides, the CDR3 is TGCGCCAGCAGCCAAGATGTACAACGGTACGAGCAGTACTTC.

This clonotype has just a few counts. A read error likely explains this, since a far larger clone differs by one base. The chain couples TRBV5-5 to TRBJ2-1; 11 bases are shared with TRBD2. V lost 1 base to trimming and J lost 14 bases; unmatched junction nucleotides: 11. Looked up from germline, CDR1 is SGHKS and CDR2 is YYEKEE (reference sequence). This CDR3 has 15 residues. This chain's CDR3 is CASSLLKLAGGYEFF. CDR3 nucleotide sequence: TGTGCCAGCAGCTTGTTGAAGCTAGCGGGAGGCTACGAGTTCTTC.

The genes are TRBV20-1 and TRBJ2-2; D is ambiguous. Germline assignment: CDR1 DFQATT and CDR2 SNEGSKA (reference sequence). V lost 6 bases, J lost 4 bases, and 15 bases lay in between. The CDR3 is made up of 14 amino acids. CDR3 bases: TGCAGTGCCCTGTATAGGGTGAGCACCGGGGAGCTGTTTTTT. Its translation is CSALYRVSTGELFF.

This clonotype was detected many times. The chain employs TRBV7-9 and TRBJ2-7; 7 bases agree with TRBD2. Germline CDR1 reads SEHNR; CDR2 reads FQNEAQ (reference sequence). The CDR3 is made up of 15 amino acids. J lost 5 bases, V lost 6 bases, and 13 bases had no gene match. The DNA of the CDR3 is TGTGCCAGCAGTTTTCCCCGCGGGAGTCTGGACGAGCAGTACTTC. It codes for CASSFPRGSLDEQYF.

A few counts support this clonotype. Possible read error: a much larger clone is one base away. The chain employs TRBV7-9 and TRBJ2-1; D gene ambiguous. Per germline, CDR1 SEHNR and CDR2 FQNEAQ (reference sequence). There are 12 residues in the CDR3. Here the CDR3 reads CASSVLYNVQFF. CDR3 DNA sequence: TGTGCCAGCAGCGTATTATACAATGTGCAGTTCTTC.

In this sample, this clonotype turned up many times. The genes are TRBV14 and TRBJ1-4; 9 bases are shared with TRBD1. CDR3 length: 15 amino acids. V gave up 4 bases and J gave up 8 bases; unmatched junction bases: 8. Germline V gene data show CDR1 as SGHDN and CDR2 as FVKESK. The CDR3 loop reads CASSRTQGAWEKLFF. The CDR3 DNA reads TGTGCCAGCAGCCGTACACAGGGGGCGTGGGAAAAACTGTTTTTT.

This clonotype appeared many times. The chain is built from TRBV5-1 and TRBJ1-1; D is undetermined. V lost 1 base and J 2 bases, leaving 6 bases between the germline ends. The CDR3 sequence is 13 residues long. The germline V gene has CDR1 SGHRS and CDR2 YFSETQ. CDR3 sequence reads: CASSLIPNTEAFF. The CDR3 DNA follows: TGCGCCAGCAGCTTGATTCCCAACACTGAAGCTTTCTTT.

In the case of this clonotype: This may come from a read error, since a much larger clone is one base off. CDR3 DNA sequence: TGCAGTGCAGCGCGGACAGGCAAACAGCCCCAGCATTTT. It encodes CSAARTGKQPQHF. This sequence joins TRBV20-1 and TRBJ1-5, with 7 bases that match TRBD1. The CDR3 runs 13 residues. Looked up from germline, CDR1 is DFQATT and CDR2 is SNEGSKA (reference sequence).

This clonotype was recorded at least ten times. The genes are TRBV5-1 and TRBJ1-4; a possible D gene is TRBD1 (6 bases). Germline lookup yields CDR1 SGHRS and CDR2 YFSETQ. V was clipped by 1 base and J by 8 bases, with 12 bases between them. CDR3 length: 14 amino acids. The CDR3 region is CASSLSGAGEKLFF. The CDR3 bases are TGCGCCAGCAGCTTGTCAGGGGCCGGCGAAAAACTGTTTTTT.

This clonotype was picked up many times. The CDR3 DNA follows: TGTGCCAGCAGTGAAGCTAGCGGGAGGTTTCAAGAGACCCAGTACTTC. Protein: CASSEASGRFQETQYF. The rearrangement joins TRBV2 to TRBJ2-5; 10 bases align to TRBD2. The CDR3 spans 16 residues. Germline-derived CDR1 and CDR2 are SNHLY and FYNNEI. Trimming took 0 bases from V and 2 from J; bases not matched to a gene: 3.

In this sample, this clonotype turned up many times. V usage is TRBV5-1 and J usage is TRBJ2-5; D not certain. Germline V lookup: CDR1 SGHRS, CDR2 YFSETQ. The CDR3 runs to 13 residues. V lost 4 bases, J lost 4 bases, and 11 bases lay in between. CDR3 DNA: TGCGCCAGCAGCCCGGCACAACGAGAGACCCAGTACTTC. This gives the protein CASSPAQRETQYF.

This chain joins TRBV23-1 and TRBJ1-5; the D gene is possibly TRBD1 (5 bases). TRBV23-1 is treated as an ORF (open reading frame) with a function not yet certain. The CDR3 sequence is 14 residues long. V lost 8 bases and J lost 4, with 15 bases in between. The DNA of the CDR3 is TGCGCCAGCGACCCCGCGGGGGGAAATCAGCCCCAGCATTTT. As protein: CASDPAGGNQPQHF.

In its sample, this clonotype was seen a few times. The chain combines TRBV29-1 with TRBJ1-1; D ambiguous. V was cut by 8 bases and J by 1 base, with 8 bases left in between. Per the germline V gene, CDR1 is SQVTM and CDR2 is ANQGSEA. This CDR3 comprises 11 residues. The CDR3 region is CSLRENTEAFF. In DNA form, the CDR3 reads TGCAGCCTCCGGGAGAACACTGAAGCTTTCTTT.

This clonotype was observed at least ten times. The chain employs TRBV14 and TRBJ2-7, with 7 bases matching TRBD2. Per germline, CDR1 SGHDN and CDR2 FVKESK. The CDR3 is 15 residues long. V dropped 3 bases and J dropped 1; count of bases not matched to a gene: 6. CDR3 sequence: CASSHPMGGSYEQYF. DNA of the CDR3: TGTGCCAGCAGCCATCCAATGGGGGGGTCCTACGAGCAGTACTTC.

This clonotype was detected ten times or more. The J gene is TRBJ1-5, the V gene TRBV19; no firm D call. V shed 0 bases and J shed 4 bases, with 16 bases lying between them. This CDR3 comprises 17 residues. CDR1 is LNHDA and CDR2 is SQIVND in the germline V gene (reference sequence). The CDR3 nucleotides are TGTGCCAGTAGTATAGAAGGAGGTGTTAGGTTGAATCAGCCCCAGCATTTT. Translating gives CASSIEGGVRLNQPQHF.

To note about this clonotype: A far larger clone is just one base off, so this is likely a read error. CDR3 coding DNA: TGTGCCAGCAGCTTAGAGGTCTCATCGATCTCTGGGGCCAACGTCCTGACTTTC. It codes for CASSLEVSSISGANVLTF. The genes are TRBV7-8 and TRBJ2-6; no firm D call. CDR3 length: 18 residues. V gave up 1 base and J gave up 0 bases, with 13 bases separating them. CDR1 and CDR2 (germline): SGHVS, FQNEAQ.

This clonotype occurred many times. The chain links TRBV4-2 to TRBJ1-1, with TRBD1 as a possible D gene (5 bases). CDR1 and CDR2 (germline): LGHNA, YNFKEQ. CDR3 length equals 15 residues. V was trimmed by 1 base and J by 5 bases, leaving 14 bases between them. In nucleotides, the CDR3 is TGTGCCAGCAGCCAAGGCACGTCGCAGGGAACTGAAGCTTTCTTT. As protein: CASSQGTSQGTEAFF.

Ten or more counts support this clonotype. The rearrangement uses TRBV7-2 and TRBJ1-5; D perhaps matches TRBD1 (6 bases). The length of the CDR3 is 13 residues. Germline CDR1 and CDR2: SGHTA and FQGNSA. V dropped 3 bases and J dropped 7 bases, with 10 bases sitting between them. As DNA, the CDR3 is TGTGCCAGCAGCTTCACAGGGAACCAGCCCCAGCATTTT. Its translation: CASSFTGNQPQHF.

This clonotype was recorded many times. This chain connects TRBV6-2 or TRBV6-3 to TRBJ2-7; a weak D match, TRBD1 (6 bases). The V and J ends lost 6 bases and 6 bases respectively, with 24 bases between them. Germline V gene data show CDR1 as MNHEY and CDR2 as SVGEGT. The CDR3 is 16 amino acids. The CDR3 region has the DNA TGTGCCAGCAGAGACCCCGGGACATCGGCCCAGGGCGAGCAGTACTTC. This translates into CASRDPGTSAQGEQYF.

Only a few counts were recorded for this clonotype. It may be a read error: a sequence one base away is much more abundant. The chain joins TRBV7-2 to TRBJ2-1; D is perhaps TRBD2 (7 bases). This CDR3 contains 13 residues. CDR1 is SGHTA and CDR2 is FQGNSA in the germline V gene. The CDR3 coding sequence is TGTGCCAGCGGCTTAGGCGGGGGCCCTGAGCAGTTCTTC. This gives the protein CASGLGGGPEQFF.

A remark on this clonotype: This could be a read error, since a much larger clone is one nucleotide away. This chain links TRBV7-2 with TRBJ2-7; the D gene is possibly TRBD2 (6 bases). From germline, CDR1 is SGHTA and CDR2 FQGNSA. V lost 9 bases and J 1 base, leaving 19 bases between the germline ends. There are 15 residues in the CDR3. The CDR3 DNA reads as TGTGCCAGTAGTGGCGCTGGAGGGTTATCCTACGAGCAGTACTTC. The encoded protein is CASSGAGGLSYEQYF.

Details on this clonotype: A clone one base away is much larger, so this may be a read error. The CDR3 end shows no conserved phenylalanine or tryptophan, and so a read error is likely. CDR3 nucleotides: TGTGCCAGCAGTTATTTGAGGATGGGACAGGGTACCGGGGAGCTGTTTTCT. Translating gives CASSYLRMGQGTGELFS. This sequence joins TRBV27 and TRBJ2-2, with 9 bases that match TRBD1. Unmatched junction bases numbered 11, after V lost 4 bases and J lost 5 bases. The CDR3 is 17 residues long. Germline CDR1 and CDR2: MNHEY and SMNVEV (reference sequence).

This clonotype was seen ten or more times. The rearrangement uses TRBV12-5 and TRBJ1-4; TRBD1 aligns across 7 bases. Germline CDR1 is LGHNT and CDR2 is FRNRAP. CDR3 size: 14 residues. V lost 3 bases, J lost 6 bases, and 4 bases stayed unmatched. CDR3 in DNA: TGTGCTAGTGGTTTCCGGGACAGACATGAAAAACTGTTTTTT. Residues: CASGFRDRHEKLFF. The variable domain in full, with the rest retrieved from reference TRBV12-5 and TRBJ1-4, is DARVTQTPRHKVTEMGQEVTMRCQPILGHNTVFWYRQTMMQGLELLAYFRNRAPLDDSGMPKDRFSAEMPDATLATLKIQPSEPRDSAVYFCASGFRDRHEKLFFGSGTQLSVL.

On this clonotype itself: A far larger clone lies a single base away; this is likely a read error. V and J are TRBV4-1 and TRBJ1-1; 8 nucleotides match TRBD1. Judging by the DNA end, TRBJ1-6 fits better; the J call may be wrong. Looked up from germline, CDR1 is MGHRA and CDR2 is YSYEKL. The length of the CDR3 is 16 residues. CDR3 amino acids: CASSPRRDRTNSSLHF. The CDR3 coding sequence is TGCGCCAGCAGCCCGCGCCGGGACAGGACTAATTCATCCCTCCACTTT.

By proportion, this clonotype is medium-sized. The chain joins TRBV24-1 to TRBJ2-1; 9 bases match TRBD1. This CDR3 has 12 residues. V shed 9 bases, J shed 6 bases, and the junction held 2 bases outside the gene matches. The germline V gene encodes CDR1 KGHDR and CDR2 SFDVKD. CDR3 residues: CATGTGPNEQFF. The CDR3 DNA follows: TGTGCCACCGGGACAGGGCCCAATGAGCAGTTCTTC.

The rearrangement links TRBV20-1 to TRBJ1-5; D is uncertain. Germline CDR1 is DFQATT and CDR2 is SNEGSKA (reference sequence). The CDR3 runs 12 residues. V gave up 4 bases and J gave up 4 bases, with 8 bases separating them. CDR3 protein: CSATFGNQPQHF. The CDR3 DNA reads as TGCAGTGCTACTTTTGGTAATCAGCCCCAGCATTTT.